This T cell receptor (beta chain) was documented in a study of vaccination and CD4 T cells after COVID-19. Findings and caveats of the study: Convalescent patients studied were relatively few, and early post-infection timepoints were absent. Researchers report that a median about 89% of reactive clones in convalescent patients surfaced only post-vaccination.

The treatment: approximately 9-day PBMC culture with coronavirus spike peptide pools or control peptides (ViraFEST assay). From the unexposed donor, CD4+ T cells were collected ahead of the COVID-19 pandemic (2011-2018). On this clonotype itself: As yet, its antigen is unknown.

Once obtained from cultured CD4+ T cells, the DNA was sequenced using the Oncomine TCR Beta short-read assay. Cultured CD4+ T cells yielded the extracted genomic DNA. One entry per CDR3 protein results from TCRdb running MiXCR on the PCR reads. The sample lists thousands of distinct CDR3 sequences, under 35% occurring once. The CDR3 is made up of 12 amino acids. V shed 4 bases and J 8 bases; nucleotides not matched to a gene: 5. CDR1 is SQVTM, CDR2 ANQGSEA, per germline. Sequencing was done on a sample of CD4+ T cells from blood, cultured in vitro. The origin of this receptor is a human donor in good health. The chain links TRBV29-1 to TRBJ1-1; TRBD1 aligns across 9 bases. CDR3 nucleotide sequence: TGCAGCGTTGGAGGACAGGGGAGAGAAGCTTTCTTT. Protein sequence: CSVGGQGREAFF. The full variable domain, in which reference TRBV29-1 and TRBJ1-1 provide the parts outside the CDR3, is SAVISQKPSRDICQRGTSLTIQCQVDSQVTMMFWYRQQPGQSLTLIATANQGSEATYESGFVIDKFPISRPNLTFSTLTVSNMSPEDSSIYLCSVGGQGREAFFGQGTRLTVV.